These 20 T cell receptor beta chains came from one sample sequenced in a study of T cell repertoires in cytomegalovirus infection. TCRdb reanalysed the reads using MiXCR and keeps one entry per CDR3 protein. This sample has hundreds of thousands of distinct CDR3 sequences, with 20% to 30% found just once. Sequenced: CD8+ T cells from PBMCs. All receptors derive from a human donor in good health (CMV status not recorded). Some clones in this sample may be carry-over from other donors' samples.

This clonotype was counted at least ten times. The chain links TRBV7-2 to TRBJ1-2; TRBD1 agrees at 9 bases. The CDR3 is made up of 13 amino acids. Trimming removed 2 bases from V and 6 bases from J; junction bases left unmatched: 1. CDR1 and CDR2 (germline): SGHTA, FQGNSA. As DNA, the CDR3 is TGTGCCAGCAGCTTAAACAGGGGGCATGGCTACACCTTC. Protein: CASSLNRGHGYTF.

V and J are TRBV20-1 and TRBJ2-7; the D gene is possibly TRBD2 (5 bases). V gave up 0 bases and J gave up 3 bases, with 18 bases separating them. The CDR3 is made up of 16 amino acids. Germline CDR1 DFQATT, CDR2 SNEGSKA (reference sequence). CDR3 sequence: CSARDEAPGRDYEQYF. The DNA of the CDR3 is TGCAGTGCTAGAGATGAGGCACCGGGCCGGGACTACGAGCAGTACTTC.

This clonotype was seen at least ten times. CDR3 nucleotide sequence: TGTGCCAGCAGCATCCGGGAGAACACTGAAGCTTTCTTT. Protein: CASSIRENTEAFF. This chain connects TRBV7-3 to TRBJ1-1; D unclear. Germline assignment: CDR1 SGHTA and CDR2 FQGTGA. The V end lost 5 bases, the J end lost 1 base, and 8 bases lay between the germline ends. This CDR3 spans 13 amino acids.

This clonotype was found many times. The CDR3 DNA follows: TGTGCCAGCAGTTTCCGGACAGATCTACAAGAGACCCAGTACTTC. This sequence encodes CASSFRTDLQETQYF. The chain recombines TRBV28 with TRBJ2-5; maybe TRBD1 (6 bases). This CDR3 is 15 amino acids long. Germline V lookup: CDR1 MDHEN, CDR2 SYDVKM. The germline V and J ends were trimmed by 3 bases and 2 bases, with 13 bases remaining between them.

This clonotype came up a few times. The rearrangement uses TRBV19 and TRBJ1-5, with 9 bases that match TRBD1. V trimming: 3 bases; J trimming: 8 bases; junction bases outside the gene matches: 8. The CDR3 runs 15 residues. CDR1 is LNHDA and CDR2 is SQIVND in the germline V gene (reference sequence). CDR3 sequence (DNA): TGTGCCAGTAGTATGCCCTCGGACAGGGGAGAGCCCCAGCATTTT. Amino acid sequence: CASSMPSDRGEPQHF.

This clonotype was recorded a few times. V gene TRBV2 combines with J gene TRBJ2-3, with TRBD2 matching 14 bases. The V segment lost 8 bases and the J segment 4 bases; nucleotides outside the gene matches: 14. The germline gives CDR1 SNHLY, CDR2 FYNNEI. The length of the CDR3 is 18 residues. CDR3: CASPGLAGAGIRSDTQYF. Written as DNA, the CDR3 is TGTGCCAGCCCGGGACTAGCGGGGGCTGGTATAAGGTCAGATACGCAGTATTTT. Full variable domain (remainder filled in from reference TRBV2 and TRBJ2-3): EPEVTQTPSHQVTQMGQEVILRCVPISNHLYFYWYRQILGQKVEFLVSFYNNEISEKSEIFDDQFSVERPDGSNFTLKIRSTKLEDSAMYFCASPGLAGAGIRSDTQYFGPGTRLTVL.

The genes are TRBV5-8 and TRBJ1-4, with D unclear. V dropped 0 bases and J dropped 8 bases, with 11 bases sitting between them. The CDR3 length is 14 residues. The germline CDR1 and CDR2 sequences are SGHTS and YDEGEE. CDR3 nucleotides: TGTGCCAGCAGCTTGGGACGTTTTGGGGAAAAACTGTTTTTT. Protein: CASSLGRFGEKLFF.

The chain combines TRBV20-1 with TRBJ1-1; 9 bases are shared with TRBD1. The CDR3 contains 14 residues. In germline, CDR1 is DFQATT, CDR2 SNEGSKA (reference sequence). Trimming cost V 3 bases and J 6 bases; bases outside gene matches: 8. CDR3 DNA: TGCAGTGCTAGCAAGGGGACAGGGAGTTCTGAAGCTTTCTTT. Translating gives CSASKGTGSSEAFF.

The chain carries TRBV15 and TRBJ2-1; D is uncertain. CDR3 size: 15 residues. Per the germline V gene, CDR1 is LNHNV and CDR2 is YYDKDF (reference sequence). Trimming stripped 5 bases from V and 0 bases from J, with 11 bases between. CDR3 region: CATSPTEFSYNEQFF. CDR3 bases: TGTGCCACCAGCCCTACAGAGTTCTCCTACAATGAGCAGTTCTTC.

This clonotype was recorded once. A much larger clone differs by one base, so this may be a read error. The CDR3 carries no conserved terminal phenylalanine or tryptophan, so it likely arises from a read error. The gene calls are TRBV28 and TRBJ1-2, with D perhaps matching TRBD1 (5 bases). The V gene lost 3 bases and the J gene lost 4 bases, with 9 bases spanning the gap. The CDR3 length is 13 residues. In germline, CDR1 is MDHEN, CDR2 SYDVKM. The DNA of the CDR3 is TGTGCCAGCAGTTTTAGGGGATCCTATGGCTACACCTCC. It is translated as CASSFRGSYGYTS.

The CDR3 sequence is CASAGRDYEQYV. CDR3 in DNA: TGTGCCTCCGCCGGGAGGGACTACGAGCAGTACGTC. The V and J genes are TRBV2 and TRBJ2-7; 8 bases are a match to TRBD2. V lost 11 bases, J lost 3 bases, and 6 bases stayed unmatched. The germline V gene has CDR1 SNHLY and CDR2 FYNNEI. The CDR3 is 12 amino acids.

The rearrangement joins TRBV7-9 to TRBJ1-1, with D hard to call. Per the germline V gene, CDR1 is SEHNR and CDR2 is FQNEAQ (reference sequence). V gave up 1 base and J gave up 6 bases, with 9 bases separating them. The CDR3 is made up of 13 amino acids. As DNA, the CDR3 is TGTGCCAGCAGCTTAGGAGACCATCCTGAAGCTTTCTTT. Residues: CASSLGDHPEAFF.

This clonotype was seen a handful of times. V gene TRBV6-5 combines with J gene TRBJ2-3, with D possibly being TRBD1 or TRBD2 (6 bases each). CDR3 length equals 15 residues. V lost 2 bases and J lost 2, with 11 bases in between. CDR1 is MNHEY and CDR2 is SVGAGI in the germline V gene. In nucleotides, the CDR3 is TGTGCCAGCAGTTACGGGGGGCGCCCCACAGATACGCAGTATTTT. This codes for CASSYGGRPTDTQYF.

Comment on this clonotype: Being one base from a much bigger clone, this may be a read error. The gene calls are TRBV7-4 and TRBJ2-1; TRBD1 agrees at 12 bases. The trim removed 10 bases at V and 6 bases at J, leaving 7 bases unmatched. Germline V lookup: CDR1 SGHVT, CDR2 SQSDAQ. The length of the CDR3 is 14 residues. The CDR3 region is CANSGTGGFNEQFF. CDR3 nucleotides: TGTGCCAACAGTGGGACAGGGGGCTTCAATGAGCAGTTCTTC.

This clonotype was counted a few times. The chain couples TRBV6-5 to TRBJ1-5; tentatively, D is TRBD1 (5 bases). The V end lost 0 bases, the J end lost 4 bases, and 10 bases lay between the germline ends. Germline CDR1 is MNHEY and CDR2 is SVGAGI. The CDR3 consists of 15 residues. The CDR3 protein is CASSYSRGLNQPQHF. The CDR3 DNA sequence: TGTGCCAGCAGTTACTCGAGGGGACTTAATCAGCCCCAGCATTTT.

This clonotype was detected only a few times. The chain couples TRBV29-1 to TRBJ2-4; 12 bases match TRBD1. Trimming removed 6 bases from V and 8 bases from J; junction bases left unmatched: 11. The V gene's germline CDR1 is SQVTM and CDR2 ANQGSEA. The CDR3 has 15 residues. The CDR3 protein is CSVGYRDRGRDIQYF. The CDR3 DNA follows: TGCAGCGTCGGCTACCGGGACAGGGGGCGAGACATTCAGTACTTC.

The chain employs TRBV5-6 and TRBJ2-7; D may be TRBD1 or TRBD2 (5 bases each). The V and J ends lost 4 bases and 5 bases respectively, with 13 bases between them. Germline CDR1 is SGHDT and CDR2 is YYEEEE. This CDR3 region has 13 residues. CDR3 in amino acids: CASSPGRGNEQYF. Written as DNA, the CDR3 is TGTGCCAGCAGCCCGGGACGGGGAAACGAGCAGTACTTC.

There are many counts of this clonotype. This sequence joins TRBV6-2 or TRBV6-3 and TRBJ2-1; no clear D. The CDR3 length is 13 residues. Looked up from germline, CDR1 is MNHEY and CDR2 is SVGEGT. V was trimmed by 0 bases and J by 11 bases, leaving 11 bases between them. DNA of the CDR3: TGTGCCAGCAGTTACTCTCCCAGGTATCAGCAGTTCTTC. Its translation is CASSYSPRYQQFF.

This chain uses TRBV20-1 with TRBJ2-7; tentatively, D is TRBD1 or TRBD2 (5 bases each). The CDR3 is 15 residues long. CDR1 is DFQATT and CDR2 is SNEGSKA in the germline V gene (reference sequence). Deletions cut 5 bases from V and 0 bases from J, with 17 bases between. The CDR3 DNA sequence: TGCAGTGCTGCGGAGGACATTTCCAGCTCCTACGAGCAGTACGTC. Its protein product is CSAAEDISSSYEQYV.

This clonotype showed up just a few times. The CDR3 region has the DNA TGCAGTGCTAGCCACATTAGCGGGGGATACTACAATGAGCAGTTCTTC. The encoded protein is CSASHISGGYYNEQFF. The chain employs TRBV20-1 and TRBJ2-1, with TRBD2 matching over 9 bases. Germline trimming cut 3 bases from V and 3 bases from J; bases unmatched to any gene: 9. Looked up from germline, CDR1 is DFQATT and CDR2 is SNEGSKA (reference sequence). The CDR3 sequence is 16 residues long.